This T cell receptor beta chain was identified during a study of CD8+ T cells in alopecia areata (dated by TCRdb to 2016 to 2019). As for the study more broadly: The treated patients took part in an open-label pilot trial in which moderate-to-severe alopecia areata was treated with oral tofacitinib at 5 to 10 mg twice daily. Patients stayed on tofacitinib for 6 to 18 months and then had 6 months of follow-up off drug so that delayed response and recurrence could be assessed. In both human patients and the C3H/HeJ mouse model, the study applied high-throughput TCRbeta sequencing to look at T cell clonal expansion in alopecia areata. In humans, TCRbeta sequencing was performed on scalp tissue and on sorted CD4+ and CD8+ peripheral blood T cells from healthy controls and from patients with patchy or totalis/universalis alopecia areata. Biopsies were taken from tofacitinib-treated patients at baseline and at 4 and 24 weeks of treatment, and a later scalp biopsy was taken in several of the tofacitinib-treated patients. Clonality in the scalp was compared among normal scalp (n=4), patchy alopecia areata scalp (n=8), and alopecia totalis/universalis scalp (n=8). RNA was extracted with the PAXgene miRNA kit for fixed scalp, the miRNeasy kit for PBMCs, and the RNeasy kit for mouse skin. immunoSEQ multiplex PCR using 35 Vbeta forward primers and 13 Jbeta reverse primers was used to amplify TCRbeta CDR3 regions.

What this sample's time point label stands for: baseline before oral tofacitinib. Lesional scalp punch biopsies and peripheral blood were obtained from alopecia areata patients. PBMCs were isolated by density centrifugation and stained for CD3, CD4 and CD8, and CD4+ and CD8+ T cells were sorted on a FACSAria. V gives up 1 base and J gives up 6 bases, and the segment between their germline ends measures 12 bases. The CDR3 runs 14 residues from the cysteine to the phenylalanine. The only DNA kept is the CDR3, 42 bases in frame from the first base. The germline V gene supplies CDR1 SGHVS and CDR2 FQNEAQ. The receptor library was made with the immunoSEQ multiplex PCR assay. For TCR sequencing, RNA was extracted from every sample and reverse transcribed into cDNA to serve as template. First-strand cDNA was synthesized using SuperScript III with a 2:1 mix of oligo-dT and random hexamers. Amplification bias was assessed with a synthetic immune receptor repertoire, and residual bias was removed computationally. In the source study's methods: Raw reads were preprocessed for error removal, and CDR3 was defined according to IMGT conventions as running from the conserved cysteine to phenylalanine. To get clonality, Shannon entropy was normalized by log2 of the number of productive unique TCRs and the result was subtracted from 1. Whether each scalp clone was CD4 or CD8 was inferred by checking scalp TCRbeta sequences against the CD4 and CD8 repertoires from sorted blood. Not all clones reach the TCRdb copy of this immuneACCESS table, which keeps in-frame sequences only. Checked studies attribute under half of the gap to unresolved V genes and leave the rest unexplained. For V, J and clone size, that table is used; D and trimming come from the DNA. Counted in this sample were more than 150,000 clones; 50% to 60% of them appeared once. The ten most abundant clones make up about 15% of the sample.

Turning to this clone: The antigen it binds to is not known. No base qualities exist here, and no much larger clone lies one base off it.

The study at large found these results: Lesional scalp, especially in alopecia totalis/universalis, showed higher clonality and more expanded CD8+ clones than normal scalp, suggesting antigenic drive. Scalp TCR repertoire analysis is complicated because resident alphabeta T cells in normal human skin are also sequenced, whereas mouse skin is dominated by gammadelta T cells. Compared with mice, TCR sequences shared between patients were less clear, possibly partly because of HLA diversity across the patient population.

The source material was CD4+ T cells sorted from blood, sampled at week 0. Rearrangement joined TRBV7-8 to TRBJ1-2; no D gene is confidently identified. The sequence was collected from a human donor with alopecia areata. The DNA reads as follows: TGTGCCAGCAGCTTAGGTCAGGCCGAAAATGGCTACACCTTC. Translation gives CASSLGQAENGYTF.